This is a list of T cell receptor beta chains from one sample in a study of blood T cell repertoires in COVID-19. Some clones are missing from TCRdb's copy, which holds only in-frame ones; the method was immunoSEQ multiplex PCR. The sample includes fewer than 300,000 clones, around four fifths seen only once; the top ten take 5.7%. Sequencing was performed on peripheral blood. The receptors shown here come from a man older than 75 with acute or convalescent COVID-19. Both conserved end residues are part of each CDR3. The D gene is left open where the match is weak. Size values are once, few and many counts, or a class for expanded clones, and some rows have none.

d_call clone_size j_call v_call cdr3_aa cdr3_nt
- - TRBJ2-7 TRBV6-5 CASEGVRGYEQYF TGTGCCAGCGAGGGGGTACGGGGCTACGAGCAGTACTTC
- - TRBJ1-5 TRBV29-1 CSVVDSGSNQPQHF TGCAGCGTTGTCGACTCTGGAAGCAATCAGCCCCAGCATTTT
- - TRBJ1-5 TRBV30 CAWSVRGFGNQPQHF TGTGCCTGGAGTGTACGGGGTTTCGGAAATCAGCCCCAGCATTTT
- - TRBJ1-5 TRBV7-2 CASSLVGGAGQPQHF TGTGCCAGCAGCTTAGTTGGGGGGGCTGGTCAGCCCCAGCATTTT
TRBD2 few TRBJ2-7 TRBV2 CASTRLARYEQYF TGTGCCAGCACCAGACTAGCCCGCTACGAGCAGTACTTC
- - TRBJ2-7 TRBV4-1 CASSAQISGLYEQYF TGCGCCAGCAGCGCCCAAATTAGCGGTCTCTACGAGCAGTACTTC
TRBD2 - TRBJ2-3 TRBV5-1 CASSLSLAGADTQYF TGCGCCAGCAGCCTATCACTAGCGGGGGCAGATACGCAGTATTTT
TRBD2 - TRBJ2-7 TRBV28 CASRLAGGSYEQYF TGTGCCAGCAGACTAGCGGGAGGCTCCTACGAGCAGTACTTC
- - TRBJ2-4 TRBV5-1 CASSLAEGAGNIQYF TGCGCCAGCAGCTTGGCGGAGGGGGCAGGAAACATTCAGTACTTC
- - TRBJ2-7 TRBV7-3 CASSLYGRGSSGDEQYF TGTGCCAGCAGCTTATATGGCAGGGGATCCTCTGGGGACGAGCAGTACTTC
- - TRBJ2-7 TRBV6-1 CASSEVPGVYEQYF TGTGCCAGCAGTGAAGTTCCAGGGGTCTACGAGCAGTACTTC
TRBD2 few TRBJ2-7 TRBV2 CASTGGRFPYEQYF TGTGCCAGCACCGGCGGGAGGTTTCCCTACGAGCAGTACTTC
TRBD1 - TRBJ1-2 TRBV14 CASSWDRVSTGYTF TGTGCCAGCAGCTGGGACAGGGTATCGACTGGCTACACCTTC
TRBD2 - TRBJ2-7 TRBV7-9 CASSSIRLAGVWEQYF TGTGCCAGCAGCTCGATTAGACTAGCGGGAGTGTGGGAGCAGTACTTC